This note documents a single TCR beta chain sequence. This clonotype came up a few times. This receptor's antigen is unknown. Base qualities were left out, and no much larger clone turns up one base away. This specimen belongs to a study of early T cells in non-severe SARS-CoV-2 infection (dated by TCRdb to about 2021). In terms of the full investigation: Bulk RNA from unsorted whole blood was used for TCR sequencing, so alpha and beta chains could not be paired. The full study reports these points: VDJdb matching was skewed toward anti-spike CD8 responses and likely underestimated virus-specific expansions by missing private and CD4 specificities.

Set within a cohort of healthcare workers in London, UK, this nested case-control study involved weekly PCR testing of nasopharyngeal swabs along with blood sampling. Between 23 and 31 March 2020, the week of the UK lockdown, healthcare workers were enrolled and then followed up weekly for as long as 16 weeks. The library was generated by 5' RACE. TCRdb records NextSeq 500 as the sequencer. The TCR library protocol attached unique molecular identifiers to individual cDNA molecules to correct for sequencing error and PCR bias. Sequencing covered both TCR alpha and beta chains, and within each sample the abundances of alpha and beta sequences were tightly co-correlated. As for how the authors treated the data: Decombinator V4 was used to annotate the V gene, J gene and CDR3 of the TCR sequences. TCRs were defined as expanded if a significant change between any two time points was detected under a Poisson model with p below 0.0001. TCR abundances were normalised to the total number of TCRs sequenced in each sample and reported as counts per million. TRAV1-2 paired with TRAJ12, TRAJ20 or TRAJ33 defined MAIT TCRs, while TRAV10 paired with TRAJ18 defined iNKT TCRs. VDJdb, accessed on 1 November 2021, was searched for TCRs annotated for CMV, EBV and SARS-CoV-2, and TCRs annotated for more than one antigen were excluded. Clones were called with MiXCR by TCRdb after fastp trimmed the public reads at Q25, and only in-frame beta chains were retained. One record per CDR3 amino acid sequence lists the most common genes and DNA. The V and J calls follow TCRdb's processing rather than the paper's. The sample records 70,000 or so distinct CDR3 sequences, more than 9% of which are singletons. In total, the top ten clones hold approximately 1.6% of the sample.

Trimming takes 2 bases from V and 4 bases from J, and the germline ends sit 12 bases apart. Including cysteine and phenylalanine, the CDR3 has 14 amino acids. CDR3 DNA only is kept here, 42 bases in frame from base 1. CDR1 SGDLS and CDR2 YYNGEE were looked up in the germline V gene. Recombination linked TRBV9 to TRBJ1-2; TRBD1 could be the D gene, as 5 bases match. The sequenced sample consisted of whole blood. The receptor's source is an adult who was a healthcare worker with PCR-confirmed SARS-CoV-2 infection or an uninfected control (not recorded which). The DNA sequence reads TGTGCCAGCAGCGTTCAGGGTCTTGGCTATGGCTACACCTTC. It is translated as CASSVQGLGYGYTF.